This TCR beta chain was observed in a study of T cell responses to AZD1222 COVID-19 vaccine. Findings and caveats of the study: Nearly half of the spike-specific TCRs reportedly recognize variant regions that carry no mutations. It was only a handful of AZD1222 recipients who were seropositive at baseline. After the peak T cell response, and only then, were repertoires sampled.

V gave up 7 bases and J gave up 1 base, with 19 bases separating them. The CDR3 is made up of 16 amino acids. Germline loops: CDR1 LNHDA, CDR2 SQIVND (reference sequence). About this clone: Its antigen is as yet unknown.

Some clones are missing from TCRdb's copy, which holds only in-frame ones; the method was immunoSEQ multiplex PCR. The table has approximately 80,000 clones, roughly 88% seen once. This clonotype originated in an adult in good health. Sequences were derived from peripheral blood, sampled on day 0 of MenACWY control vaccination. The chain employs TRBV19 and TRBJ1-2, with unresolved D. DNA for the CDR3: TGTGCCAGTAAGAGCTCACCTCTGAGTGTTAACTATGGCTACACCTTC. It is translated as CASKSSPLSVNYGYTF.